This record concerns one T cell receptor beta chain sequence. This entry belongs to a study of blood T cell repertoires in COVID-19. TCRdb's copy holds only in-frame clones and misses some; the assay was immunoSEQ multiplex PCR. The sample shows some 250,000 clones, about nine tenths of them seen only once. V trimming: 3 bases; J trimming: 6 bases; junction bases outside the gene matches: 14. Germline V gene data show CDR1 as SQVTM and CDR2 as ANQGSEA. CDR3 length equals 15 residues. This clonotype originated in a man aged 25 to 40 who had recovered from COVID-19. Sequencing used peripheral blood. This chain connects TRBV29-1 to TRBJ2-7, with 7 bases fitting TRBD1. For the CDR3, the DNA is TGCAGCGTTGACTGGACAGGCTCGGGCCACGGCGAGCAGTACTTC. It encodes CSVDWTGSGHGEQYF.